This TCR beta chain came from a study of T cells after yellow fever vaccination. Study-wide points: Abundant clonotypes from the bulk population could contaminate FACS-sorted repertoires. Reappearance after the booster was seen for most primary-vaccination clones, at more than 95% CD4 and 88% CD8. When the response was secondary, it was weaker but reached its peak faster, day 5 versus 15.

The CDR3 covers 12 residues. V lost 5 bases and J lost 5, with 9 bases in between. Germline-derived CDR1 and CDR2 are LNHNV and YYDKDF (reference sequence). TCRdb ran MiXCR on the 5' RACE reads and lists one entry per CDR3 protein. The sample holds around 310,000 distinct CDR3 sequences, about 8.7% seen once. There are many counts of this clonotype. Its antigen remains unidentified. The rearrangement joins TRBV15 to TRBJ1-1; D might be TRBD1 (5 bases). The material sequenced was PBMCs, taken on the day of the first yellow fever vaccination. This sequence originates from a man younger than 35 who received the YFV17D yellow fever vaccine. CDR3 bases: TGTGCCACCAGCTGGGGGAAGACTGAAGCTTTCTTT. Protein: CATSWGKTEAFF.